This TCR beta chain stems from a study of T cell clonality in common variable immunodeficiency. Study conclusions and caveats: In common variable immunodeficiency, TCR beta chains reportedly carried fewer deletions and N-nucleotide insertions. What drives increased CVID clonality needs T cell subpopulation sequencing. Patient heterogeneity in the CVID cohort limited correlations between repertoire features and clinical complications.

Repertoires were generated with immunoSEQ multiplex PCR, while TCRdb's copy carries only in-frame clones and drops some. The profile covers about 19,000 clones, none occurring a single time. As concerns this clone: The antigen is undetermined.

For at least one year, all CVID subjects received replacement immunoglobulin. Heparinized whole blood, about 4.5 to 8.5 ml, came from each donor. This clonotype originated in a human donor with common variable immunodeficiency. The material sequenced was peripheral blood mononuclear cells.

CDR3 region: CASSLALSNEQFF. Incomplete CDR3 DNA: TGCGCCAGCAGCTTGGCCCTTTCGAATGAG. V and J are TRBV5-1 and TRBJ2-1; D is ambiguous. Read sequence stops 3 residues before the CDR3 end, and the germline J gene provides the missing end. The length of the CDR3 is 13 residues. Germline CDR1 SGHRS, CDR2 YFSETQ. The ends were cut back, 0 bases at V and 7 bases at J, with 8 bases in the middle.